The 30 T cell receptor beta chains below come from one sample, sequenced in a study of type 1 regulatory T cells. TCRdb reprocessed the reads via MiXCR and lists one record per CDR3 protein. This table has about 65,000 distinct CDR3 sequences, more than 45% appearing once. Their antigens are not known. The sequenced sample consisted of cultured non-Tr1 T cells, either the whole culture or a sorted T cell fraction (not recorded which). These receptors were obtained from a human donor in good health.

This sequence joins TRBV7-2 and TRBJ1-6, with 11 bases fitting TRBD1. Germline CDR1 is SGHTA and CDR2 is FQGNSA. Losses at the gene ends were 5 bases for V and 8 bases for J; bases not matched to a gene: 5. The CDR3 extends over 15 amino acids. The DNA for the CDR3 is TGTGCCAGCAGCACGCCGGGACAGGGGGATTCACCCCTCCACTTT. Translation: CASSTPGQGDSPLHF. Variable domain in full (rest from reference TRBV7-2 and TRBJ1-6): GAGVSQSPSNKVTEKGKDVELRCDPISGHTALYWYRQSLGQGLEFLIYFQGNSAPDKSGLPSDRFSAERTGGSVSTLTIQRTQQEDSAVYLCASSTPGQGDSPLHFGNGTRLTVT.

The chain is built from TRBV7-2 and TRBJ2-7; D is possibly TRBD1 (6 bases). The germline V gene has CDR1 SGHTA and CDR2 FQGNSA. The ends were cut back, 5 bases at V and 6 bases at J, with 17 bases in the middle. This CDR3 comprises 14 residues. CDR3 bases: TGTGCCAGCAGCGCCCAAGGGGGACCCGGCGAGCAGTACTTC. Its protein product is CASSAQGGPGEQYF. The whole variable domain, filled in from reference TRBV7-2 and TRBJ2-7, reads GAGVSQSPSNKVTEKGKDVELRCDPISGHTALYWYRQSLGQGLEFLIYFQGNSAPDKSGLPSDRFSAERTGGSVSTLTIQRTQQEDSAVYLCASSAQGGPGEQYFGPGTRLTVT.

This chain uses TRBV6-5 with TRBJ1-2, with a possible D match to TRBD1 (5 bases). The CDR3 extends over 14 amino acids. CDR1 is MNHEY, CDR2 SVGAGI, per germline. The ends were cut back, 6 bases at V and 0 bases at J, with 11 bases in the middle. Here the CDR3 DNA reads TGTGCCAGCAGGACCGGGGGATCTAACTATGGCTACACCTTC. Residues: CASRTGGSNYGYTF.

This clonotype was found once. The CDR3 DNA is TGTGCCAGCAACCCGACAGTGGTTAATGAAAAACTGTTTTTT. Encoded protein: CASNPTVVNEKLFF. The rearrangement uses TRBV7-9 and TRBJ1-4; a possible D gene is TRBD1 (5 bases). The germline V and J ends were trimmed by 7 bases and 4 bases, with 13 bases remaining between them. This CDR3 has 14 residues. The germline gives CDR1 SEHNR, CDR2 FQNEAQ (reference sequence). Looking up the rest from reference TRBV7-9 and TRBJ1-4 gives the full variable domain: DTGVSQNPRHKITKRGQNVTFRCDPISEHNRLYWYRQTLGQGPEFLTYFQNEAQLEKSRLLSDRFSAERPKGSFSTLEIQRTEQGDSAMYLCASNPTVVNEKLFFGSGTQLSVL.

This chain links TRBV5-1 with TRBJ2-5; the D call may be TRBD1 or TRBD2 (5 bases each). The CDR3 is 17 amino acids. The V and J ends lost 0 bases and 4 bases respectively, with 19 bases between them. Germline values: CDR1 SGHRS, CDR2 YFSETQ. The CDR3 bases are TGCGCCAGCAGCTTGGTTTTTGGGACCCCGGACCCAGAGACCCAGTACTTC. This sequence encodes CASSLVFGTPDPETQYF.

The rearrangement uses TRBV20-1 and TRBJ2-7; tentatively, D is TRBD2 (6 bases). Germline CDR1 DFQATT, CDR2 SNEGSKA (reference sequence). V lost 0 bases and J lost 8, with 14 bases in between. The CDR3 totals 13 residues. This CDR3 reads CSARDVQGGKQYF. CDR3 DNA sequence: TGCAGTGCTAGAGATGTCCAGGGAGGCAAGCAGTACTTC.

This rearrangement joins TRBV20-1 to TRBJ1-6; D is unclear. The V gene's germline CDR1 is DFQATT and CDR2 SNEGSKA (reference sequence). The CDR3 sequence is 15 residues long. Trimming left V 2 bases short and J 7 bases short, with 15 bases between. CDR3 DNA sequence: TGCAGTGCTAGAAAGGGAGGGTATTGGAATTCACCCCTCCACTTT. As protein: CSARKGGYWNSPLHF.

V and J are TRBV4-2 and TRBJ1-4, with D unresolved. The germline V and J ends were trimmed by 1 base and 4 bases, with 13 bases remaining between them. The CDR3 is 16 residues long. Germline lookup yields CDR1 LGHNA and CDR2 YNFKEQ. CDR3 in amino acids: CASSQALFPINEKLFF. The CDR3 DNA is TGTGCCAGCAGCCAAGCCTTATTTCCCATTAATGAAAAACTGTTTTTT.

In its sample, this clonotype was seen a few times. The CDR3 loop is CASTGSNQPQHF. CDR3 bases: TGTGCCAGCACCGGGAGCAATCAGCCCCAGCATTTT. The chain recombines TRBV12-3 or TRBV12-4 with TRBJ1-5; D gene ambiguous. The CDR3 extends over 12 amino acids. V lost 7 bases to trimming and J lost 1 base, with 5 bases between them.

This clonotype occurred a few times. The CDR3 bases are TGTGCCAGCAGCTTCCTCCCGGGGTCCACAGATACGCAGTATTTT. This codes for CASSFLPGSTDTQYF. V and J are TRBV7-2 and TRBJ2-3; a weak D match, TRBD2 (5 bases). V lost 3 bases and J 2 bases, leaving 12 bases between the germline ends. The CDR3 is 15 residues long. Germline V CDR1 and CDR2: SGHTA, FQGNSA.

The V and J genes are TRBV3-1 and TRBJ1-1, with 7 bases matching TRBD1. Unmatched junction bases numbered 11, after V lost 2 bases and J lost 8 bases. The CDR3 runs 15 residues. Per the germline V gene, CDR1 is LGHDT and CDR2 is YNNKEL (reference sequence). CDR3 coding DNA: TGTGCCAGCAGCCAACCAAAACAGGGGAGGAGAGAAGCTTTCTTT. It translates to CASSQPKQGRREAFF.

V is TRBV7-9 and J is TRBJ2-1; a possible D gene is TRBD1 (6 bases). CDR1 is SEHNR and CDR2 is FQNEAQ in the germline V gene (reference sequence). Trimming left V 4 bases short and J 4 bases short, with 17 bases between. The CDR3 contains 16 residues. The CDR3 spells CASSWSGGGAYNEQFF. As DNA, the CDR3 is TGTGCCAGCAGCTGGTCGGGTGGGGGCGCATACAATGAGCAGTTCTTC.

The chain links TRBV12-3 or TRBV12-4 to TRBJ1-4; TRBD1 might be the D (6 bases). This CDR3 region has 18 residues. Deletions cut 9 bases from V and 0 bases from J, with 23 bases between. The chain's CDR3 is CARRGGSERPTTNEKLFF. The CDR3 DNA reads as TGTGCCAGGAGGGGGGGTTCGGAGAGGCCAACAACTAATGAAAAACTGTTTTTT.

Comment on this clonotype: Given a much more abundant clone one base away, this may be a read error. The chain employs TRBV20-1 and TRBJ2-4, with a weak D call TRBD1 (7 bases). In germline, CDR1 is DFQATT, CDR2 SNEGSKA (reference sequence). The CDR3 runs to 14 residues. Trimming cost V 3 bases and J 3 bases, with 12 bases left between them. CDR3 nucleotides: TGCAGTGCTAGTACTCAGGGGGGCAAAAACATTCAGTACTTC. Its protein is CSASTQGGKNIQYF.

This chain connects TRBV7-2 to TRBJ2-4; no clear D. V dropped 5 bases and J dropped 0 bases, with 8 bases sitting between them. The germline gives CDR1 SGHTA, CDR2 FQGNSA. CDR3 length: 14 residues. Here the CDR3 reads CASSHAGAKNIQYF. CDR3 coding DNA: TGTGCCAGCAGCCATGCAGGAGCCAAAAACATTCAGTACTTC.

This chain joins TRBV5-1 and TRBJ2-1; 10 bases agree with TRBD2. Germline lookup yields CDR1 SGHRS and CDR2 YFSETQ. The V and J ends lost 0 bases and 5 bases, in that order; junction bases with no gene match: 2. CDR3 length: 15 amino acids. The DNA for the CDR3 is TGCGCCAGCAGCTTGGGAGCGGGGGGGCACAATGAGCAGTTCTTC. This encodes CASSLGAGGHNEQFF.

J is TRBJ2-7 and V is TRBV5-1; a possible D gene is TRBD2 (6 bases). Germline assignment: CDR1 SGHRS and CDR2 YFSETQ. V lost 0 bases and J 6 bases, leaving 16 bases between the germline ends. The CDR3 spans 15 residues. The CDR3 bases are TGCGCCAGCAGCTTGGCCCCGGGGGAGGTGGGCGAGCAGTACTTC. Protein product: CASSLAPGEVGEQYF. The entire variable domain, with the rest obtained from reference TRBV5-1 and TRBJ2-7, is as follows: KAGVTQTPRYLIKTRGQQVTLSCSPISGHRSVSWYQQTPGQGLQFLFEYFSETQRNKGNFPGRFSGRQFSNSRSEMNVSTLELGDSALYLCASSLAPGEVGEQYFGPGTRLTVT.

In this sample, this clonotype is medium-sized. J is TRBJ2-1 and V is TRBV20-1, with 7 bases identical to TRBD2. The junction had 9 bases not matched to a gene; V was cut back by 6 bases and J by 4 bases. CDR3 size: 14 residues. CDR1 DFQATT and CDR2 SNEGSKA come from the germline V gene (reference sequence). This chain's CDR3 is CSAGGGGKYNEQFF. CDR3 in DNA: TGCAGTGCCGGTGGCGGGGGAAAATACAATGAGCAGTTCTTC.

V usage is TRBV6-2 or TRBV6-3 and J usage is TRBJ2-1, with D possibly matching TRBD2 (6 bases). The CDR3 sequence is 11 residues long. V was pared by 6 bases and J by 13 bases, with 13 bases between. The germline CDR1 and CDR2 sequences are MNHEY and SVGEGT. The CDR3 protein is CASSLGTGQFF. The CDR3 bases are TGTGCCAGCAGCCTCGGGACTGGACAGTTCTTC.

The chain is built from TRBV4-1 and TRBJ2-5, with TRBD2 identical over 9 bases. This CDR3 spans 17 amino acids. The V gene end was trimmed by 0 bases and the J gene end by 5 bases; junction bases not matched to a gene: 10. CDR1 is MGHRA, CDR2 YSYEKL, per germline. CDR3 amino acids: CASSQEGKLAGVETQYF. Here the CDR3 DNA reads TGCGCCAGCAGCCAAGAGGGCAAGTTAGCGGGGGTGGAGACCCAGTACTTC.

The rearrangement joins TRBV5-4 to TRBJ2-5, with 7 bases aligning to TRBD1. After removal of 4 bases from V and 3 bases from J, the junction contained 6 bases not matched to a gene. This CDR3 has 14 amino acids. Germline CDR1 is SGHNT and CDR2 is YYREEE (reference sequence). CDR3 sequence reads: CASSLVGTEETQYF. In DNA form, the CDR3 reads TGTGCCAGCAGCCTGGTCGGGACAGAAGAGACCCAGTACTTC.

In its sample, this clonotype was seen a few times. The J gene is TRBJ2-3, the V gene TRBV5-1; 7 nucleotides line up with TRBD1. Germline V gene data show CDR1 as SGHRS and CDR2 as YFSETQ. Losses at the gene ends were 0 bases for V and 2 bases for J; bases not matched to a gene: 6. This CDR3 has 16 residues. This chain's CDR3 is CASSLGAQGDTDTQYF. The CDR3 nucleotides read TGCGCCAGCAGCTTGGGAGCTCAGGGGGACACAGATACGCAGTATTTT.

The J gene is TRBJ2-7, the V gene TRBV28, with D possibly TRBD2 on 6 matching bases. The CDR3 has 16 residues. Trimming shortened V by 3 bases and J by 7 bases, and 22 bases separated the two germline ends. Per germline, CDR1 MDHEN and CDR2 SYDVKM. CDR3 sequence: CASSLTVSGDRGEQYF. The CDR3 region has the DNA TGTGCCAGCAGTTTGACGGTCTCGGGGGATCGCGGAGAGCAGTACTTC.

This chain joins TRBV12-3 or TRBV12-4 and TRBJ2-2; a weak D match, TRBD1 (5 bases). V was trimmed by 2 bases and J by 1 base, leaving 14 bases between them. The CDR3 runs 17 residues. The CDR3 region is CASSLYRVGQNTGELFF. The CDR3 DNA reads as TGTGCCAGCAGTTTATATCGCGTCGGACAGAACACCGGGGAGCTGTTTTTT.

V and J are TRBV20-1 and TRBJ2-6, with D hard to call. CDR1 and CDR2 (germline): DFQATT, SNEGSKA (reference sequence). V was shortened by 3 bases and J by 3 bases, with 9 bases between the two germline ends. This CDR3 spans 14 amino acids. The CDR3 is CSARKGGGANVLTF. Here the CDR3 DNA reads TGCAGTGCTAGGAAGGGTGGTGGGGCCAACGTCCTGACTTTC.

About this clonotype itself: The junction differs from germline at one of its ends, possibly a read error. The V call is TRBV11-3, the J call TRBJ2-3; TRBD2 matches at 15 bases. The CDR3 contains 16 residues. From germline, CDR1 is SGHNT and CDR2 YENEEA. This chain's CDR3 is CVSSFGLAGGLDTQYF. CDR3 DNA sequence: TGTGTCAGCAGCTTCGGACTAGCGGGGGGGCTAGATACGCAGTATTTT.

The genes are TRBV5-1 and TRBJ2-3; 9 bases fit TRBD2. Germline V gives CDR1 SGHRS, CDR2 YFSETQ. CDR3 length equals 14 residues. Trimming cost V 4 bases and J 3 bases; bases outside gene matches: 3. The CDR3 region has the DNA TGCGCCAGCAGCGTAGCGGGAGATACAGATACGCAGTATTTT. Protein: CASSVAGDTDTQYF.

This clonotype was recorded a few times. The V call is TRBV5-1, the J call TRBJ2-1; 9 positions match TRBD2. V was pared by 6 bases and J by 5 bases, with 9 bases of the junction left unmatched. Germline-derived CDR1 and CDR2 are SGHRS and YFSETQ. The CDR3 is made up of 15 amino acids. This CDR3 reads CASNPLVAGDNEQFF. CDR3 DNA sequence: TGCGCCAGCAATCCCCTGGTAGCGGGGGACAATGAGCAGTTCTTC.

This clonotype came up a few times. V gene TRBV7-3 combines with J gene TRBJ2-3, with D unclear. V was cut by 1 base and J by 0 bases, with 17 bases left in between. Looked up from germline, CDR1 is SGHTA and CDR2 is FQGTGA. The CDR3 sequence is 18 residues long. Here the CDR3 DNA reads TGTGCCAGCAGCTTAATGACGGTGCCCTTCTCTAGCACAGATACGCAGTATTTT. It yields the protein CASSLMTVPFSSTDTQYF.

The gene calls are TRBV5-5 and TRBJ1-3; D is perhaps TRBD1 (5 bases). CDR1 is SGHKS and CDR2 is YYEKEE in the germline V gene (reference sequence). The CDR3 is 15 residues long. The ends were cut back, 4 bases at V and 3 bases at J, with 14 bases in the middle. The CDR3 here is CASSRPLTDGNTIYF. The CDR3 DNA is TGTGCCAGCAGCCGCCCGTTGACAGATGGAAACACCATATATTTT.